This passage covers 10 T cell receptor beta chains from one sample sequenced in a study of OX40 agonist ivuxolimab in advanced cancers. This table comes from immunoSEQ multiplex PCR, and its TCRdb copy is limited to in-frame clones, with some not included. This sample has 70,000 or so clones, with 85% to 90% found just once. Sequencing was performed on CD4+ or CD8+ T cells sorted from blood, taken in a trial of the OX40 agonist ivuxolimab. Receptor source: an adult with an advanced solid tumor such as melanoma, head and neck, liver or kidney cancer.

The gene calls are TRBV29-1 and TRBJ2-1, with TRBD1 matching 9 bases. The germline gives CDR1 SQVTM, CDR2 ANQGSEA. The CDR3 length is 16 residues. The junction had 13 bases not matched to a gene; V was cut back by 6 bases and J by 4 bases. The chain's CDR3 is CSVKKGGTGKYNEQFF. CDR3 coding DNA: TGCAGCGTCAAAAAGGGAGGGACAGGGAAATACAATGAGCAGTTCTTC.

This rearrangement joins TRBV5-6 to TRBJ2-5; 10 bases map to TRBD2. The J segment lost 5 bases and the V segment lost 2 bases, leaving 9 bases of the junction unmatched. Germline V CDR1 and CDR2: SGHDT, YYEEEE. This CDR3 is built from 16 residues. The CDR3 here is CASSFLLAGVSETQYF. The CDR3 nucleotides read TGTGCCAGCAGCTTTCTCCTAGCGGGAGTGAGTGAGACCCAGTACTTC.

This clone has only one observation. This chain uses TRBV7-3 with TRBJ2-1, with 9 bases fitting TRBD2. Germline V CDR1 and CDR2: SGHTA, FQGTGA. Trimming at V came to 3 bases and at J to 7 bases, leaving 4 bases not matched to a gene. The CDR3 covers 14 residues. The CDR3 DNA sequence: TGTGCCAGCAGCTTCGGCGGGAGGGTAAATGAGCAGTTCTTC. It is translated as CASSFGGRVNEQFF.

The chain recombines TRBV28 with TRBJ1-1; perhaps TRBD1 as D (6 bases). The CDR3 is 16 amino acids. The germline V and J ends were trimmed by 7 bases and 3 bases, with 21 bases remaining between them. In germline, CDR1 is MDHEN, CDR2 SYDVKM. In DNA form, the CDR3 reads TGTGCCAGCAACTCCTTAAGGGGACACCTGGACACTGAAGCTTTCTTT. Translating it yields CASNSLRGHLDTEAFF. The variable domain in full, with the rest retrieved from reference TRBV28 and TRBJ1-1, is DVKVTQSSRYLVKRTGEKVFLECVQDMDHENMFWYRQDPGLGLRLIYFSYDVKMKEKGDIPEGYSVSREKKERFSLILESASTNQTSMYLCASNSLRGHLDTEAFFGQGTRLTVV.

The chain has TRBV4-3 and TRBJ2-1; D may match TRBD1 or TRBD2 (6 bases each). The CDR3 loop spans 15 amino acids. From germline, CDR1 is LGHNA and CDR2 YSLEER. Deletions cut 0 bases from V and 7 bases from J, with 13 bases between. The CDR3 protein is CASSQDRGRSNEQFF. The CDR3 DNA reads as TGCGCCAGCAGCCAAGATCGGGGGCGAAGTAATGAGCAGTTCTTC.

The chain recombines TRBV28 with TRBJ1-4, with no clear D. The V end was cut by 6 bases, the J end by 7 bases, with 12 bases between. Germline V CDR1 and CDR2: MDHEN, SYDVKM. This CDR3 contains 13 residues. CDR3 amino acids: CASRLPRGEKLFF. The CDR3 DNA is TGTGCCAGCAGGTTGCCCCGGGGTGAAAAACTGTTTTTT.

Here the CDR3 reads CASSTQAGGQETQYF. CDR3 nucleotides: TGTGCCAGCTCAACACAAGCGGGAGGACAAGAGACCCAGTACTTC. The chain has TRBV18 and TRBJ2-5; 9 bases are shared with TRBD2. The CDR3 runs to 15 residues. V shed 5 bases, J shed 2 bases, and the junction held 6 bases outside the gene matches. Germline V gene lookup returns CDR1 KGHSH and CDR2 LQKENI.

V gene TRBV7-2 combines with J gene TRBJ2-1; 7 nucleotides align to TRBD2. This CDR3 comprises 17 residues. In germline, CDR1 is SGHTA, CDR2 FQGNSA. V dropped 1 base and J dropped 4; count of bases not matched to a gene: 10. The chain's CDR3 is CASSLVLILAAYNEQFF. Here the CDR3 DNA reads TGTGCCAGCAGCTTAGTCTTGATCCTAGCGGCATACAATGAGCAGTTCTTC.

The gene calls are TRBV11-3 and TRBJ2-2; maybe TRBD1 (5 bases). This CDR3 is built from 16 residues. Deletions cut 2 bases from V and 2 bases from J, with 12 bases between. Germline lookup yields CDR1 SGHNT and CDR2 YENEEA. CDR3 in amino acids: CASSLRQFGNTGELFF. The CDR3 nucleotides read TGTGCCAGCAGCTTAAGACAGTTTGGAAACACCGGGGAGCTGTTTTTT.

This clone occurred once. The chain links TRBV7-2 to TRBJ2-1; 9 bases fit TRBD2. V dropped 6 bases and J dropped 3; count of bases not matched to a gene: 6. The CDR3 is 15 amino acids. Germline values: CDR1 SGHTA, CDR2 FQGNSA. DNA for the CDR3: TGTGCCAGCAGTGTAGCGGGAGCGATCTACAATGAGCAGTTCTTC. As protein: CASSVAGAIYNEQFF.